A selection of T cell receptor beta chains follows, all from one sample in a study of blood T cell repertoires in COVID-19. Assay used: immunoSEQ multiplex PCR; TCRdb lists only in-frame clones, some missing. The repertoire holds about 150,000 clones, with approximately 92% as singletons. The sequenced material came from peripheral blood. The receptor source for this set is a young man with COVID-19, enrolled during active disease. CDR3s include the opening cysteine and the closing phenylalanine or tryptophan. A D gene is named only where the DNA matches it firmly. Only some rows state a clone size, as once, few, many or a class for expanded clones.

V,size,J,D,DNA,CDR3
TRBV4-3,once,TRBJ1-3,.,TGCGCCAGCAGCCCGGGTCGGGGGGCTGGAAACACCATATATTTT,CASSPGRGAGNTIYF
TRBV24-1,.,TRBJ2-2,TRBD1,TGTGCCACCAGTGACCAGACAGGGGGGTTGAACACCGGGGAGCTGTTTTTT,CATSDQTGGLNTGELFF
TRBV27,once,TRBJ2-3,.,TGTGCCAGCAGTTTAGTGCGGGCAGATACGCAGTATTTT,CASSLVRADTQYF
TRBV7-2,.,TRBJ2-7,.,TGTGCCAGCAGCTTAGGGACAACCCACTCCTACGAGCAGTACTTC,CASSLGTTHSYEQYF
TRBV13,.,TRBJ2-7,TRBD2,TGTGCCAGCAGCGACCCTAGCGGGGGAACCTACGAGCAGTACTTC,CASSDPSGGTYEQYF
TRBV27,.,TRBJ2-1,.,TGTGCCAGCAGAGAGGGTGGGATGGATGAGCAGTTCTTC,CASREGGMDEQFF
TRBV28,.,TRBJ2-5,TRBD2,TGTGCCAGCAGTTTATATTGGCGGGAGGGGGAGACCCAGTACTTC,CASSLYWREGETQYF
TRBV6-6,.,TRBJ1-5,.,TGTGCCAGCAGGGGAGTCTATAGCAATCAGCCCCAGCATTTT,CASRGVYSNQPQHF
TRBV10-3,.,TRBJ1-2,.,TGTGCCATCAGTGAGTTCAGGGGCGTAGAGAACTATGGCTACACCTTC,CAISEFRGVENYGYTF
TRBV27,.,TRBJ2-7,TRBD2,TGTGCCAGCAGTTCTGGACTAGACGGCGAGCAGTACTTC,CASSSGLDGEQYF
TRBV28,.,TRBJ2-7,.,TGTGCCTCGGCGGTAGGGCTAGAGGGTGAGCAGTACTTC,CASAVGLEGEQYF
TRBV28,.,TRBJ1-5,.,TGTGCCAGCGCCCTGGGGCCAGAGGCCCCGTATAGCAATCAGCCCCAGCATTTT,CASALGPEAPYSNQPQHF
TRBV6-1,.,TRBJ2-2,TRBD2,TGTGCCAGCAGTGAAAAGCGACTAGCGGGAGCCGAGCTGTTTTTT,CASSEKRLAGAELFF
TRBV28,.,TRBJ2-3,TRBD2,TGTGCCAGCAGCGATATTAGGGAGGGAAGCGGGGATACGCAGTATTTT,CASSDIREGSGDTQYF
TRBV28,.,TRBJ1-5,.,TGTGCCAGCAGAACACCCCGGGACACGTATCAGCCCCAGCATTTT,CASRTPRDTYQPQHF
TRBV4-3,.,TRBJ2-1,.,TGCGCCAGCAGCCAAATTGGGCAGACTAACAATGAGCAGTTCTTC,CASSQIGQTNNEQFF
TRBV28,.,TRBJ1-2,.,TGTGCCAGCAACCTACAGGGAGTGGATAACTATGGCTACACCTTC,CASNLQGVDNYGYTF
TRBV30,.,TRBJ2-3,.,TGTGCCTGGTTGGCAGCGAGCACAGATACGCAGTATTTT,CAWLAASTDTQYF
TRBV7-7,few,TRBJ2-2,.,TGTGCTAGCAGCTTCAGTTTAAACACCGGGGAGCTGTTTTTT,CASSFSLNTGELFF
TRBV6-1,.,TRBJ2-7,.,TGTGCCAGCAGTCCATCCTACGAGCAGTACTTC,CASSPSYEQYF
TRBV4-1,.,TRBJ2-1,TRBD2,TGCGCCAGCAGCCCGAACCTCTTTGGACTAGCGGGAGCTAATGAGCAGTTCTTC,CASSPNLFGLAGANEQFF
TRBV3-1/TRBV3-2,few,TRBJ2-5,TRBD1,TGTGCCAGCAGCCAAGTTACGGTAGCAGGGGGCCTGGAGACCCAGTACTTC,CASSQVTVAGGLETQYF
TRBV2,.,TRBJ2-7,.,TGTGCCAGCAGGAGCGGAAGCTCCTACGAGCAGTACTTC,CASRSGSSYEQYF
TRBV24-1,.,TRBJ2-7,TRBD2,TGTGCCACCAGTGATTCTCCGACTAGCGGCACCTACGAGCAGTACTTC,CATSDSPTSGTYEQYF
TRBV5-6,once,TRBJ1-5,.,TGTGCCAGCAGCTTGGACGGGAGGAATCAGCCCCAGCATTTT,CASSLDGRNQPQHF
TRBV10-3,.,TRBJ1-1,.,TGTGCCATCAGGAAAACTCTGGTTTTGGACACTGAAGCTTTCTTT,CAIRKTLVLDTEAFF
TRBV15,.,TRBJ1-4,.,TGTGCCACCCAGACGGGTGAAAAACTGTTTTTT,CATQTGEKLFF
TRBV18,.,TRBJ1-5,TRBD1,TGTGCCAGCTCACTCGGACAGGGGGCTAGGAGCAATCAGCCCCAGCATTTT,CASSLGQGARSNQPQHF
TRBV10-3,.,TRBJ1-4,.,TGTGCCATCAGTGAGTCCCGGAGGATTCCGGGAACTAATGAAAAACTGCTTTTT,CAISESRRIPGTNEKLLF
TRBV15,.,TRBJ1-1,.,TGTGCCACCAGCAGAGTACTAGGGGGAGTCACTGAAGCTTTCTTT,CATSRVLGGVTEAFF
TRBV28,.,TRBJ2-1,.,TGTGCCAGCAGTTGGACTGCCTACAATGAGCAGTTCTTC,CASSWTAYNEQFF
TRBV7-8,.,TRBJ1-5,.,TGTGCCAGCAGCTCCGGGACAACCTTCAGCAATCAGCCCCAGCATTTT,CASSSGTTFSNQPQHF
TRBV29-1,.,TRBJ2-5,TRBD1,TGCAGCGTTGGGACAGGGGGCTCTTACGGCGAGACCCAGTACTTC,CSVGTGGSYGETQYF
TRBV28,.,TRBJ1-5,.,TGTGCCAGCAGTGTTGACCAGCGGGGCAATCAGCCCCAGCATTTT,CASSVDQRGNQPQHF
TRBV28,once,TRBJ2-7,.,TGTGCCAGCAGTTTATACATCTACGAGCAGTACTTC,CASSLYIYEQYF
TRBV7-8,once,TRBJ1-2,.,TGTGCCAGCAGCTTACTGGGCAGGGTGTCGGATGGCTACACCTTC,CASSLLGRVSDGYTF
TRBV7-2,.,TRBJ1-3,.,TGTGCCAGCAGTCATGGGGGCCTTGGAAACACCATATATTTT,CASSHGGLGNTIYF
TRBV6-5,.,TRBJ2-2,.,TGTGCCAGCACGGGGTCCCAAGGTACCGGGGAGCTGTTTTTT,CASTGSQGTGELFF
TRBV5-1,.,TRBJ2-3,.,TGCGCCAGCAGCCCCAGTCATGAAGCAGATACGCAGTATTTT,CASSPSHEADTQYF
TRBV18,.,TRBJ2-5,TRBD1,TGTGCCAGCTCACCGGGGAACAGGGGAGAGACCCAGTACTTC,CASSPGNRGETQYF
TRBV4-3,.,TRBJ1-5,.,TGCGCCAGCAGCCAAGATGGGGGGGACCATCAGCCCCAGCATTTT,CASSQDGGDHQPQHF
TRBV6-2/TRBV6-3,.,TRBJ2-1,TRBD1,TGTGCCAGCAGTTACTGGAAATGGGGATTACAGGGGGCCTCCTACAATGAGCAGTTCTTC,CASSYWKWGLQGASYNEQFF
TRBV7-2,.,TRBJ2-7,TRBD2,TGTGCCAGCAGCTTAGATAGCGGGAGCACCTACGAGCAGTACTTC,CASSLDSGSTYEQYF